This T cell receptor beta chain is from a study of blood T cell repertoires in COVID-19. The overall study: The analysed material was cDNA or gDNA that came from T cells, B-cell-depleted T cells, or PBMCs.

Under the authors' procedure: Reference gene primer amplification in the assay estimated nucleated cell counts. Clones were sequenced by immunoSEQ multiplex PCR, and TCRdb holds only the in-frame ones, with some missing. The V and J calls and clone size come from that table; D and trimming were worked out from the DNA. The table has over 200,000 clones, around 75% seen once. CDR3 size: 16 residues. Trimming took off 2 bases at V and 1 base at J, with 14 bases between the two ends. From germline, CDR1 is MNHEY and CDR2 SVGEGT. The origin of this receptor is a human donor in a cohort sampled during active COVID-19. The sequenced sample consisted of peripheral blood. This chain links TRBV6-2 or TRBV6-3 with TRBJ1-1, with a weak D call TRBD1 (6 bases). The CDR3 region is CASSYPTGHQNTEAFF. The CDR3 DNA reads TGTGCCAGCAGTTACCCTACGGGACACCAGAACACTGAAGCTTTCTTT.